A single T cell receptor (beta chain) is shown here with its context. The antigen remains unidentified. Deep was the level at which the assay was run. Some clones are missing from TCRdb's copy, which holds only in-frame ones; the method was immunoSEQ multiplex PCR. The repertoire holds approximately 2,000,000 clones, with over 85% as singletons. As defined, naive CD8 cells were CD45RO-negative and positively selected for CCR7, with terminally differentiated effector memory CD45RA+ cells excluded. This sample is part of a study of shared clonotypes between healthy human individuals. CDR3 size: 16 residues. Germline V gives CDR1 SGDLS, CDR2 YYNGEE. The trim removed 5 bases at V and 0 bases at J, leaving 6 bases unmatched. Study results and caveats: Rarefaction indicated that sorted-subset sequencing remained incomplete although depth was large. Clonotypes not shared had lower generation probabilities than those common to all four donors.

This chain uses TRBV9 with TRBJ2-1; 9 bases align to TRBD2. The sequence was collected from a man between 18 and 35 years old in good health. Some clones in this sample may be carry-over from other donors' samples. Sequenced input: naive CD8+ T cells from PBMCs. In DNA form, the CDR3 reads TGTGCCAGCAGTCTCCTAGCGGGGAACTCCTACAATGAGCAGTTCTTC. Amino acid sequence: CASSLLAGNSYNEQFF.